These 29 T cell receptor beta chains originate from one sample sequenced in a study of T cells in Graves' hyperthyroidism and ophthalmopathy. The CDR3 regions of TCR beta were amplified from RNA transcripts. The TCR CDR3 first-round RT-PCR relied on the HTBI primer set. TCRdb called the multiplex PCR reads again in MiXCR, with one record for every CDR3 protein. The sample includes under 300,000 distinct CDR3 sequences, roughly 20% of them seen just once. Sequenced material: blood. These receptors were taken from a man aged 25-45 years with Graves' ophthalmopathy.

The CDR3 DNA sequence: TGTGCCAGCACCCGCCCCGGGGGCCTCACAGATACGCAGTATTTT. This gives the protein CASTRPGGLTDTQYF. The rearrangement uses TRBV6-1 and TRBJ2-3; D may match TRBD1 or TRBD2 (6 bases each). The CDR3 has 15 amino acids. V lost 7 bases and J lost 2, with 16 bases in between. Per the germline V gene, CDR1 is MNHNS and CDR2 is SASEGT.

This clonotype was detected many times. This may be a read error: a much more frequent sequence differs by one nucleotide. The rearrangement uses TRBV28 and TRBJ1-1, with a tentative D call TRBD1 (5 bases). Trimming left V 6 bases short and J 3 bases short, with 14 bases between. The CDR3 covers 14 residues. Looked up from germline, CDR1 is MDHEN and CDR2 is SYDVKM. The CDR3 DNA reads as TGTGCCAGCAGCCCGAGCCCCAGGGACACTGAAGCTTTCTTT. It encodes CASSPSPRDTEAFF.

This clonotype was recorded a few times. The chain couples TRBV10-1 to TRBJ2-2, with a possible D match to TRBD1 (5 bases). The V end lost 3 bases, the J end lost 1 base, and 6 bases lay between the germline ends. Per the germline V gene, CDR1 is WNHNN and CDR2 is SYGVQD (reference sequence). This CDR3 has 14 residues. CDR3 region: CASSDTGNTGELFF. The CDR3 nucleotides read TGCGCCAGCAGTGATACAGGGAACACCGGGGAGCTGTTTTTT.

This clonotype was found many times. The V and J genes are TRBV7-8 and TRBJ2-1, with D maybe TRBD1 (5 bases). The CDR3 spans 13 residues. Germline CDR1 reads SGHVS; CDR2 reads FQNEAQ. Trimming took off 10 bases at V and 0 bases at J, with 10 bases between the two ends. CDR3 nucleotide sequence: TGTGCCACCGCAGGGTTCTCCTACAATGAGCAGTTCTTC. Protein product: CATAGFSYNEQFF.

V and J are TRBV5-6 and TRBJ2-6, with no clear D. With 0 bases removed from V and 8 bases from J, the gap between germline ends came to 15 bases. Germline V gives CDR1 SGHDT, CDR2 YYEEEE. This CDR3 contains 16 residues. The CDR3 sequence is CASSLAQIMATNVLTF. The CDR3 DNA reads TGTGCCAGCAGCTTGGCACAGATCATGGCGACCAACGTCCTGACTTTC.

This sequence joins TRBV20-1 and TRBJ1-5, with TRBD1 identical over 7 bases. Germline V gives CDR1 DFQATT, CDR2 SNEGSKA (reference sequence). V was clipped by 0 bases and J by 6 bases; unmatched bases: 11. The CDR3 runs 16 residues. This chain's CDR3 is CSARDSTGFVGQPQHF. The CDR3, as DNA: TGCAGTGCTAGAGATTCGACAGGGTTTGTAGGTCAGCCCCAGCATTTT.

To note about this clonotype: At one end the junction does not follow the germline gene, possibly because of a read error. The CDR3 loop reads CAWSAGHISSQPQHF. The CDR3, as DNA: TGTGCCTGGAGCGCAGGACATATTAGCAGTCAGCCCCAGCATTTT. J is TRBJ1-5 and V is TRBV30; D might be TRBD1 (5 bases). The CDR3 totals 15 residues. Germline V CDR1 and CDR2: GTSNPN, SVGIG (reference sequence). Full variable domain (outside the CDR3, taken from reference TRBV30 and TRBJ1-5): SQTIHQWPATLVQPVGSPLSLECTVEGTSNPNLYWYRQAAGRGLQLLFYSVGIGQISSEVPQNLSASRPQDRQFILSSKKLLLSDSGFYLCAWSAGHISSQPQHFGDGTRLSIL.

This clonotype was counted a few times. The chain couples TRBV11-2 to TRBJ2-7; D uncertain. V was cut by 5 bases and J by 0 bases, with 14 bases left in between. This CDR3 is built from 15 residues. CDR1 SGHAT and CDR2 FQNNGV come from the germline V gene. The CDR3 reads CASSPQLGGSYEQYF. Written as DNA, the CDR3 is TGTGCCAGCAGCCCCCAGCTGGGCGGCTCCTACGAGCAGTACTTC.

This clonotype has only one observation. The gene calls are TRBV20-1 and TRBJ2-3; D unclear. Deletions cut 5 bases from V and 1 base from J, with 10 bases between. The CDR3 contains 13 residues. Germline V gene data show CDR1 as DFQATT and CDR2 as SNEGSKA (reference sequence). The CDR3 reads CSAYQDGTDTQYF. The CDR3 DNA reads TGCAGTGCTTACCAAGATGGCACAGATACGCAGTATTTT.

This clonotype was seen ten or more times. The chain has TRBV12-3 or TRBV12-4 and TRBJ1-1, with unresolved D. The CDR3 consists of 13 residues. V was pared by 2 bases and J by 4 bases, with 8 bases between. As DNA, the CDR3 is TGTGCCAGCAGTTTAAACGGGCTCACTGAAGCTTTCTTT. Amino acid sequence: CASSLNGLTEAFF.

This clonotype was seen repeatedly, ten times or more. The chain couples TRBV12-3 or TRBV12-4 to TRBJ1-1; 7 bases align to TRBD1. Trimming cost V 5 bases and J 4 bases; bases outside gene matches: 7. CDR3 length equals 14 residues. DNA of the CDR3: TGTGCCAGCAGTCAAAACAGGGGTAGCACTGAAGCTTTCTTT. Translating it yields CASSQNRGSTEAFF.

J is TRBJ2-3 and V is TRBV20-1; maybe TRBD2 (6 bases). V gave up 0 bases and J gave up 4 bases, with 17 bases separating them. The CDR3 contains 16 residues. The germline CDR1 and CDR2 sequences are DFQATT and SNEGSKA (reference sequence). CDR3 coding DNA: TGCAGTGCTAGAGATCAAGACGGGAGTAAATCAGATACGCAGTATTTT. This codes for CSARDQDGSKSDTQYF.

CDR3 in DNA: TGTGCCAGCAGCTTGCGAGGGGGACCGCAGTTCTTC. Translation gives CASSLRGGPQFF. This chain joins TRBV5-6 and TRBJ2-1; TRBD1 is a possible D gene (6 bases). The CDR3 is 12 amino acids. Germline-derived CDR1 and CDR2 are SGHDT and YYEEEE. Deletions cut 1 base from V and 12 bases from J, with 11 bases between.

This clonotype was detected ten times or more. This chain links TRBV6-1 with TRBJ1-2; tentative D call: TRBD1 (6 bases). The CDR3 contains 13 residues. V lost 0 bases and J 4 bases, leaving 6 bases between the germline ends. Per germline, CDR1 MNHNS and CDR2 SASEGT. Here the CDR3 DNA reads TGTGCCAGCAGTGAAGCAGGGGGCTATGGCTACACCTTC. Its translation is CASSEAGGYGYTF.

This clonotype was counted between two and nine times. V usage is TRBV20-1 and J usage is TRBJ2-6; D call uncertain. Trimming left V 4 bases short and J 4 bases short, with 11 bases between. Per the germline V gene, CDR1 is DFQATT and CDR2 is SNEGSKA (reference sequence). The CDR3 extends over 14 amino acids. The CDR3 sequence: CSAKFHGGANVLTF. CDR3 DNA: TGCAGTGCTAAGTTCCACGGGGGGGCCAACGTCCTGACTTTC.

The sample holds many counts of this clonotype. The CDR3 loop reads CASSQRGAWVETQYF. The CDR3, as DNA: TGTGCCAGCAGCCAGCGGGGGGCTTGGGTAGAGACCCAGTACTTC. This chain uses TRBV11-3 with TRBJ2-5; 9 bases are a match to TRBD2. Trimming removed 5 bases from V and 4 bases from J; junction bases left unmatched: 8. Looked up from germline, CDR1 is SGHNT and CDR2 is YENEEA. The CDR3 is 15 residues long.

This clonotype was counted only a few times. V and J are TRBV4-1 and TRBJ2-7; 11 bases fit TRBD2. After removal of 0 bases from V and 0 bases from J, the junction contained 4 bases not matched to a gene. The CDR3 totals 17 residues. Germline V CDR1 and CDR2: MGHRA, YSYEKL. CDR3 bases: TGCGCCAGCAGCCAAGATCCCACTAGCGGGGGCTCCTACGAGCAGTACTTC. As protein: CASSQDPTSGGSYEQYF.

The sample holds many counts of this clonotype. The chain recombines TRBV18 with TRBJ2-3; 8 nucleotides align to TRBD2. The germline V gene encodes CDR1 KGHSH and CDR2 LQKENI. There are 15 residues in the CDR3. After removal of 4 bases from V and 0 bases from J, the junction contained 3 bases not matched to a gene. CDR3 DNA: TGTGCCAGCTCACTATCTAGCGGGAGCACAGATACGCAGTATTTT. Residues: CASSLSSGSTDTQYF.

This clonotype has a handful of counts. The chain joins TRBV5-1 to TRBJ2-5, with D perhaps given as TRBD1 or TRBD2 (5 bases each). Germline V lookup: CDR1 SGHRS, CDR2 YFSETQ. V was shortened by 4 bases and J by 5 bases, with 18 bases between the two germline ends. The CDR3 is 15 amino acids. The CDR3 is CASSPAPGPTETQYF. The CDR3 nucleotides are TGCGCCAGCAGCCCAGCGCCGGGACCAACGGAGACCCAGTACTTC.

The chain combines TRBV7-8 with TRBJ2-7, with 10 bases fitting TRBD2. V trimming: 7 bases; J trimming: 6 bases; junction bases outside the gene matches: 9. From germline, CDR1 is SGHVS and CDR2 FQNEAQ. The length of the CDR3 is 14 residues. CDR3 loop: CASTSGLARGEQYF. In nucleotides, the CDR3 is TGTGCCAGCACCTCGGGACTAGCGAGGGGCGAGCAGTACTTC.

The J gene is TRBJ2-7, the V gene TRBV13, with 9 bases lining up with TRBD1. The germline CDR1 and CDR2 sequences are PRHDT and FYEKMQ (reference sequence). With 9 bases clipped from V and 0 bases from J, the junction kept 9 bases outside the gene matches. This CDR3 has 15 residues. The CDR3 region is CASLQGATSSYEQYF. For the CDR3, the DNA is TGTGCCAGTTTACAGGGGGCAACGAGCTCCTACGAGCAGTACTTC.

The V call is TRBV20-1, the J call TRBJ2-7, with a weak D call TRBD1 (5 bases). V was cut by 3 bases and J by 5 bases, with 17 bases left in between. The CDR3 is 14 residues long. Germline V gene data show CDR1 as DFQATT and CDR2 as SNEGSKA (reference sequence). This CDR3 reads CSASQGGQEDEQYF. CDR3 sequence (DNA): TGCAGTGCTAGTCAGGGTGGGCAAGAGGACGAGCAGTACTTC.

This clonotype has more than one count but fewer than ten. The V gene is TRBV28, the J gene TRBJ1-6; D not resolved. Deletions cut 6 bases from V and 3 bases from J, with 15 bases between. Germline CDR1 MDHEN, CDR2 SYDVKM. The CDR3 is made up of 16 amino acids. The CDR3 DNA reads as TGTGCCAGCAGATCGTCGGGTGCGGACTATAATTCACCCCTCCACTTT. Its protein product is CASRSSGADYNSPLHF.

There are many counts of this clonotype. This chain connects TRBV3-1 to TRBJ1-1; D might be TRBD1 (6 bases). Looked up from germline, CDR1 is LGHDT and CDR2 is YNNKEL (reference sequence). CDR3 length: 15 amino acids. Between the trimmed V and J ends, which lost 1 base and 6 bases, there was a span of 15 bases. The CDR3 is CASSQGRTGGAEAFF. CDR3 sequence (DNA): TGTGCCAGCAGCCAAGGTAGAACTGGGGGCGCTGAAGCTTTCTTT.

This clonotype was seen at least ten times. This chain uses TRBV15 with TRBJ2-7; D is unresolved. Trimming took 3 bases from V and 1 from J, leaving 7 bases between them. CDR1 is LNHNV and CDR2 is YYDKDF in the germline V gene (reference sequence). This CDR3 spans 13 amino acids. The CDR3 spells CATSRGTSYEQYF. CDR3 coding DNA: TGTGCCACCAGCAGGGGTACATCCTACGAGCAGTACTTC.

The V gene is TRBV6-4, the J gene TRBJ2-1, with a weak D call TRBD2 (6 bases). Germline V lookup: CDR1 MRHNA, CDR2 SNTAGT. With 0 bases removed from V and 5 bases from J, the gap between germline ends came to 14 bases. The CDR3 totals 16 residues. The CDR3 here is CASSDSSASADNEQFF. The CDR3 DNA reads as TGTGCCAGCAGTGACTCGTCGGCTAGCGCGGACAATGAGCAGTTCTTC.

The sample holds a few counts of this clonotype. The V and J genes are TRBV15 and TRBJ2-2; 10 nucleotides align to TRBD2. This CDR3 is 17 amino acids long. After removal of 0 bases from V and 6 bases from J, the junction contained 7 bases not matched to a gene. Germline assignment: CDR1 LNHNV and CDR2 YYDKDF (reference sequence). The CDR3 region is CATSREPLAGVAGELFF. CDR3 DNA: TGTGCCACCAGCAGAGAGCCTCTAGCGGGAGTGGCCGGGGAGCTGTTTTTT.

The sample holds a few counts of this clonotype. The chain employs TRBV6-2 or TRBV6-3 and TRBJ1-1, with a possible D match to TRBD1 (5 bases). With 6 bases removed from V and 5 bases from J, the gap between germline ends came to 10 bases. CDR1 is MNHEY and CDR2 is SVGEGT in the germline V gene. This CDR3 contains 12 residues. The chain's CDR3 is CASRAGWTEAFF. The CDR3 DNA sequence: TGTGCCAGCAGAGCAGGGTGGACTGAAGCTTTCTTT.

The chain uses TRBV24-1 and TRBJ2-1; 9 bases align to TRBD1. Germline loops: CDR1 KGHDR, CDR2 SFDVKD. With V trimmed by 4 bases and J by 5 bases, 2 bases remained unmatched. The CDR3 loop spans 14 amino acids. The CDR3 sequence: CATSDDRGDNEQFF. CDR3 in DNA: TGTGCCACCAGTGACGACAGGGGGGACAATGAGCAGTTCTTC.